The 9 T cell receptor beta chains presented below share a single source sample, sequenced in a study of post-analysis software for immune sequencing data. Overall study findings and caveats: There were five or six TRBV segments more frequent in patients than controls, and TRBV5-6, TRBV5-1 and TRBV20-1 were among them.

No antigens are known for them. Incorporated into the TCR beta cDNA libraries were unique molecular identifiers, which served to reduce PCR and sequencing biases. TCRdb processed the PCR reads anew with MiXCR; each CDR3 protein has one entry. The table records roughly 570,000 distinct CDR3 sequences, about a third of them present only once. Sequencing input: blood. The receptors shown here come from a girl under 18 with multiple sclerosis.

This rearrangement joins TRBV20-1 to TRBJ2-5, with 7 bases aligning to TRBD2. V lost 7 bases to trimming and J lost 5 bases; unmatched junction nucleotides: 7. The length of the CDR3 is 12 residues. Germline assignment: CDR1 DFQATT and CDR2 SNEGSKA (reference sequence). For the CDR3, the DNA is TGCAGTGAACGTAGGGGAGGGGAGACCCAGTACTTC. Protein sequence: CSERRGGETQYF.

The chain couples TRBV20-1 to TRBJ2-1; 9 bases agree with TRBD2. V lost 1 base, J lost 5 bases, and 6 bases stayed unmatched. This CDR3 has 15 amino acids. The germline CDR1 and CDR2 sequences are DFQATT and SNEGSKA (reference sequence). This CDR3 is CSARGGTSPHNEQFF. CDR3 DNA sequence: TGCAGTGCTAGAGGAGGGACTAGCCCCCACAATGAGCAGTTCTTC.

Only a few counts were recorded for this clonotype. The chain has TRBV29-1 and TRBJ1-1; D not certain. The CDR3 has 13 residues. Germline V gives CDR1 SQVTM, CDR2 ANQGSEA. Trimming left V 4 bases short and J 3 bases short, with 12 bases between. For the CDR3, the DNA is TGCAGCGTTGGCCTAACTTGGGACACTGAAGCTTTCTTT. It codes for CSVGLTWDTEAFF.

V gene TRBV20-1 combines with J gene TRBJ2-1; weak D call: TRBD2 (6 bases). The CDR3 consists of 16 residues. Germline values: CDR1 DFQATT, CDR2 SNEGSKA (reference sequence). V gave up 0 bases and J gave up 4 bases, with 16 bases separating them. The CDR3 nucleotides are TGCAGTGCTAGAGATAAGGGACTGACTAAGTACAATGAGCAGTTCTTC. Translated, it gives CSARDKGLTKYNEQFF.

This chain joins TRBV6-6 and TRBJ1-1; D perhaps matches TRBD1 (6 bases). Between the trimmed V and J ends, which lost 2 bases and 5 bases, there was a span of 15 bases. The CDR3 runs 15 residues. Germline loops: CDR1 MNHNY, CDR2 SVGAGI (reference sequence). The CDR3 spells CASSYRPGHGTEAFF. CDR3 coding DNA: TGTGCCAGCAGTTACCGACCGGGACACGGTACTGAAGCTTTCTTT.

The chain joins TRBV6-5 to TRBJ1-1; D not certain. V lost 6 bases and J 1 base, leaving 9 bases between the germline ends. The length of the CDR3 is 13 residues. Germline V CDR1 and CDR2: MNHEY, SVGAGI. In DNA, the CDR3 is TGTGCCAGCAGATTCCTGGGGAACACTGAAGCTTTCTTT. It translates to CASRFLGNTEAFF.

The chain is built from TRBV29-1 and TRBJ2-5; D may be TRBD1 or TRBD2 (5 bases each). The CDR3 extends over 13 amino acids. Germline V gives CDR1 SQVTM, CDR2 ANQGSEA. V shed 5 bases and J shed 2 bases, with 12 bases lying between them. The CDR3 coding sequence is TGCAGCGTTAGGTTTTGGGGGCAAGAGACCCAGTACTTC. Translating it yields CSVRFWGQETQYF.

This clonotype showed up just a few times. V gene TRBV24-1 combines with J gene TRBJ2-6; 10 bases fit TRBD1. The V gene end was trimmed by 10 bases and the J gene end by 0 bases; junction bases not matched to a gene: 5. This CDR3 is built from 16 residues. Germline CDR1 KGHDR, CDR2 SFDVKD. CDR3 sequence: CATGTGASSGANVLTF. The CDR3 DNA reads TGTGCCACTGGGACAGGGGCGAGCTCTGGGGCCAACGTCCTGACTTTC.

There are many counts of this clonotype. The chain employs TRBV29-1 and TRBJ2-4; D may be TRBD2 (6 bases). Germline CDR1 and CDR2: SQVTM and ANQGSEA. CDR3 length: 12 residues. The V end was cut by 4 bases, the J end by 5 bases, with 9 bases between. The CDR3 spells CSVGGRQNIQYF. The CDR3 DNA is TGCAGCGTTGGAGGGAGGCAAAACATTCAGTACTTC.